The present T cell receptor beta chain was sequenced within a study of T cells in Graves' hyperthyroidism and ophthalmopathy. Template material for amplifying TCR beta CDR3 regions consisted of RNA transcripts. The primer set for the first-round RT-PCR of the TCR CDR3 was HTBI. TCRdb reprocessed the multiplex PCR reads via MiXCR and lists one record per CDR3 protein. The sample gives nearly 110,000 distinct CDR3 sequences, approximately 15% of which show up once; 35% to 45% is in the top ten. Hyperthyroidism of Graves' type that showed no ophthalmopathy progression within 18 months was stable. Losses at the gene ends were 3 bases for V and 4 bases for J; bases not matched to a gene: 10. Germline V gives CDR1 DFQATT, CDR2 SNEGSKA (reference sequence). This CDR3 spans 16 amino acids.

The sequence derives from a woman aged 45 to 65 with Graves' hyperthyroidism. Material: blood. This rearrangement joins TRBV20-1 to TRBJ2-7; 12 bases map to TRBD1. CDR3 sequence (DNA): TGCAGTGCTAGGTTCCGGGACAGGGGGCTTGGATACGAGCAGTACGTC. Translated, it gives CSARFRDRGLGYEQYV.